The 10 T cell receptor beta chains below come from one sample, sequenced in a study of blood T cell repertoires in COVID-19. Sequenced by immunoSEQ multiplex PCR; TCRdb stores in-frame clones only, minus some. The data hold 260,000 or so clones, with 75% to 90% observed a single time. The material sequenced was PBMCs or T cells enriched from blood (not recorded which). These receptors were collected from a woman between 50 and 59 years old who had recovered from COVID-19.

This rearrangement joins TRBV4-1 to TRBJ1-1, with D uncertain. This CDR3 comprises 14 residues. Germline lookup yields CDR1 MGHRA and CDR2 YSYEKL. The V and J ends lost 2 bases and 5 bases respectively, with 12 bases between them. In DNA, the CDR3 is TGCGCCAGCAGCCAACGCGGGTTAGTTACTGAAGCTTTCTTT. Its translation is CASSQRGLVTEAFF.

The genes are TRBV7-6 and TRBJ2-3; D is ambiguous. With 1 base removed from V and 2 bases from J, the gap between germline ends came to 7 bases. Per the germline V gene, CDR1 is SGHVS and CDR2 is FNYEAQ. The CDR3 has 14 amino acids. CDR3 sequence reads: CASSLDTDTDTQYF. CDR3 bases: TGTGCCAGCAGCTTAGATACAGACACAGATACGCAGTATTTT.

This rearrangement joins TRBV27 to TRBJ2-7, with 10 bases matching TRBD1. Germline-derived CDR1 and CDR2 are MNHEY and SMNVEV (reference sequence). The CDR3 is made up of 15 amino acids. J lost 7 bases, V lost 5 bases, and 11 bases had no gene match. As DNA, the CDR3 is TGTGCCAGCAGTAGTCCGGGACAGGGGCTTCGGGAGCAGTACTTC. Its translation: CASSSPGQGLREQYF.

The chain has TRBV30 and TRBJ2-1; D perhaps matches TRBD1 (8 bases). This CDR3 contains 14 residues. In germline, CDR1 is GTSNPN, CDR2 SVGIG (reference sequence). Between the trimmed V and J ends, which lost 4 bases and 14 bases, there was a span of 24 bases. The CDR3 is CAWKRGQAAGVKFF. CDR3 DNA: TGTGCCTGGAAACGGGGACAGGCTGCGGGAGTCAAGTTCTTC.

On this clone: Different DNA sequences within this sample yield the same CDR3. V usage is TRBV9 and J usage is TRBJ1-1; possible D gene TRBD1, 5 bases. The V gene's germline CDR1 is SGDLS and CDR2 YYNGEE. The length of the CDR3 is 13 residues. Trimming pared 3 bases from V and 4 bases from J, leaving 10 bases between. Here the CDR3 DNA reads TGTGCCAGCAGCGCCGGGGGTGTCACTGAAGCTTTCTTT. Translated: CASSAGGVTEAFF.

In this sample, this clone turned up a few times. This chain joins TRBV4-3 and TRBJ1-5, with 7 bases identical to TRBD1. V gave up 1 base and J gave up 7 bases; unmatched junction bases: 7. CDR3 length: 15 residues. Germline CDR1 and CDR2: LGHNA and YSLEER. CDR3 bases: TGCGCCAGCAGCCAAGGTTGGCAGGGGGACCAGCCCCAGCATTTT. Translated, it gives CASSQGWQGDQPQHF.

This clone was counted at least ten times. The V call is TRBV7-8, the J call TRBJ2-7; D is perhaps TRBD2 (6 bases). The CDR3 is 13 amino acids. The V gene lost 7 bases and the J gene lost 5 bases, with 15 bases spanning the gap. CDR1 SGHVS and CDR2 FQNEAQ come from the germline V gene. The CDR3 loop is CASTNPGLHEQYF. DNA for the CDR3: TGTGCCAGCACCAACCCGGGACTGCACGAGCAGTACTTC. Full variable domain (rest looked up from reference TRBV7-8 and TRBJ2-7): GAGVSQSPRYKVAKRGQDVALRCDPISGHVSLFWYQQALGQGPEFLTYFQNEAQLDKSGLPSDRFFAERPEGSVSTLKIQRTQQEDSAVYLCASTNPGLHEQYFGPGTRLTVT.

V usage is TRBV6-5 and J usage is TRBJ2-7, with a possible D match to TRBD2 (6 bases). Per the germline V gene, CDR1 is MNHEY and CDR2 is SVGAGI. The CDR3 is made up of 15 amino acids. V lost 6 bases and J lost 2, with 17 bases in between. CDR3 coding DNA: TGTGCCAGCAGCCAAAGCGGGCCAGCAGCCTACGAGCAGTACTTC. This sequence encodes CASSQSGPAAYEQYF.

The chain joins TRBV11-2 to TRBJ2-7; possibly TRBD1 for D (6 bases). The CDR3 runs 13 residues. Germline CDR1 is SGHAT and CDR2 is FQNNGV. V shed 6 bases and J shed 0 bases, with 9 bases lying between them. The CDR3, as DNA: TGTGCCAGCAGACAGGGATTCTCCTACGAGCAGTACTTC. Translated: CASRQGFSYEQYF.

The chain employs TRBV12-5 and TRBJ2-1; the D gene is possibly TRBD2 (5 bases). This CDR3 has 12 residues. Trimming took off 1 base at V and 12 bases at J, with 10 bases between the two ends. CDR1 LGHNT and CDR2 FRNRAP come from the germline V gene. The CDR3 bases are TGTGCTAGTGGTTTGGGGGCAGAGGGGCAGTTCTTC. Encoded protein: CASGLGAEGQFF. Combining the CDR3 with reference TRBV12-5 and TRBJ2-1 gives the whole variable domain DARVTQTPRHKVTEMGQEVTMRCQPILGHNTVFWYRQTMMQGLELLAYFRNRAPLDDSGMPKDRFSAEMPDATLATLKIQPSEPRDSAVYFCASGLGAEGQFFGPGTRLTVL.